What follows describes a single TCR beta chain. The antigen remains undetermined. These data originate in a study of T cell repertoires in cytomegalovirus infection. Study summary: Alongside well-studied HLA-B-restricted CMV epitopes, recently identified HLA-C-restricted CMV epitopes were also used. Both a matching HLA type and CMV infection were indicated by public TCR beta signatures.

TCRdb re-analysed the reads in MiXCR, keeping a single row per CDR3 protein. The sample consists of fewer than 1,000,000 distinct CDR3 sequences, more than 25% of them appearing once. The CDR3 contains 19 residues. The junction had 17 bases not matched to a gene; V was cut back by 0 bases and J by 9 bases. Germline CDR1 SNHLY, CDR2 FYNNEI. Whole-study results and caveats: Carriers of CMV and the relevant HLA type were discriminated by public TCR beta frequency. HLA-C-restricted CMV-specific TCR beta clonotypes were dominant in the ex vivo response.

The clonotype was recovered from a human donor in good health (CMV status not recorded). Some clones in this sample may be carry-over from other donors' samples. Sequenced material: cultured CD8+ T cells from PBMCs, taken from culture after CMV antigen stimulation. The chain carries TRBV2 and TRBJ2-3; 11 bases align to TRBD2. For the CDR3, the DNA is TGTGCCAGCAGTGAAGCCCCTCCCGGTGGGACTAGCGGCGAGGGAACGCAGTATTTT. It yields the protein CASSEAPPGGTSGEGTQYF.